One TCR beta chain is described in this entry. The data originate from a study of blood T cell repertoires in COVID-19. Across the study: Some COVID-19 samples were acute and others convalescent; all came from the United States, Italy and Spain. T cells, B-cell-depleted T cells, or PBMCs supplied cDNA or gDNA.

Original data processing: Cell counts per sample came from amplifying reference gene primers. TCRdb's table, derived via immunoSEQ multiplex PCR, lists solely in-frame clones and lacks some. That table is the source of V, J and clone size, and D and trimming were worked out from the DNA. The data show 150,000 to 200,000 clones, around 86% seen once. The V gene's germline CDR1 is LNHNV and CDR2 YYDKDF (reference sequence). This CDR3 contains 14 residues. After removal of 4 bases from V and 4 bases from J, the junction contained 3 bases not matched to a gene. The sample consisted of peripheral blood. This sequence originates from a woman aged 30 to 39 with active or convalescent COVID-19. This chain uses TRBV15 with TRBJ2-2; 7 nucleotides align to TRBD1. The CDR3, as DNA: TGTGCCACCAGCATAAGACAGGGCACCGGGGAGCTGTTTTTT. Protein: CATSIRQGTGELFF.